This entry lists 5 T cell receptor beta chains sequenced from one sample in a study of CXCR3-negative and CXCR3-positive naive CD8 T cells. Study-wide findings and caveats: Against CXCR3-negative naive cells, CXCR3-positive naive cells showed more hydrophobic TRB CDR3s.

The antigens these receptors bind are not known. UMI-labeled 5' RACE TRB cDNA libraries were prepared from the cells. TCRdb reanalyzed the 5' RACE reads, giving one entry per CDR3 protein sequence and no DNA. Its table lists some 150,000 distinct CDR3 sequences. The sequenced material came from naive CXCR3+ CD8+ T cells from blood. Regarding subset: CD45RO-CCR7+CD27+CD95- naive CD8+ T cells expressing CXCR3 (TNR3+). The receptors originated from a human donor in good health. Some clones in this sample may be carry-over from other donors' samples.

The chain carries TRBV7-3 and TRBJ2-5; the TCRdb call, TRBD1, lacks DNA for checking. Germline CDR1 is SGHTA and CDR2 is FQGTGA. This CDR3 is built from 14 residues. The CDR3 loop reads CASSLGGGQETQYF.

This chain connects TRBV5-5 to TRBJ2-1. Germline lookup yields CDR1 SGHKS and CDR2 YYEKEE (reference sequence). The CDR3 spans 13 residues. The chain's CDR3 is CASSLVENNEQFF.

The chain joins TRBV12-3 or TRBV12-4 to TRBJ2-7. This CDR3 region has 13 residues. CDR3 loop: CASSLQPLWEQYF.

V is TRBV15 and J is TRBJ2-3; TCRdb lists TRBD1, though no DNA is available to test this call. CDR1 is LNHNV and CDR2 is YYDKDF in the germline V gene (reference sequence). This CDR3 contains 18 residues. CDR3 protein: CATSTSGTGPSPSDTQYF.

This sequence joins TRBV29-1 and TRBJ2-7; the D call of TRBD1 rests on TCRdb alone, since no DNA is present to check it. Germline CDR1 is SQVTM and CDR2 is ANQGSEA. The CDR3 contains 12 residues. The CDR3: CSVEGIGGGQYF.